This T cell receptor beta chain was identified in a study of T cell changes during pregnancy in multiple sclerosis. Profiling relied on immunoSEQ multiplex PCR, and the TCRdb table lists in-frame clones only, not all of them. The table shows tens of thousands of clones, with 90% occurring only once. The source was CD4+ T cells from peripheral blood mononuclear cells, collected in the second trimester of pregnancy. The clonotype originates from a female donor with multiple sclerosis, enrolled in a pregnancy study.

The CDR3 loop is CASSRLATGTDTQYF. As DNA, the CDR3 is TGTGCCAGCTCCCGTCTGGCGACTGGCACAGATACGCAGTATTTT. The chain is built from TRBV18 and TRBJ2-3; D gene ambiguous. The CDR3 runs 15 residues. Trimming left V 6 bases short and J 1 base short, with 14 bases between. Germline assignment: CDR1 KGHSH and CDR2 LQKENI.